This TCR beta chain comes out of a study of control samples from healthy donors and cancer patients. Germline V gives CDR1 MDHEN, CDR2 SYDVKM. V was trimmed by 6 bases and J by 1 base, leaving 13 bases between them. There are 15 residues in the CDR3. Sequenced by immunoSEQ multiplex PCR; TCRdb stores in-frame clones only, minus some. The table records more than 90,000 clones, approximately 90% of them present only once. The sequence was collected from a man aged 30-40 years in good health. The sample consisted of blood. The chain couples TRBV28 to TRBJ1-5; D may be TRBD1 (6 bases). This CDR3 is CASRVEGGSNQPQHF. CDR3 DNA: TGTGCCAGCAGAGTTGAAGGGGGAAGCAATCAGCCCCAGCATTTT.